Presented here are 7 T cell receptor beta chains from one specimen sequenced in a study of OX40 agonist ivuxolimab in advanced cancers. Library preparation was by the immunoSEQ multiplex PCR assay. TCRdb carries this immuneACCESS record with in-frame sequences only. Its versions omit some clonotypes, under half of them owing to an unresolved V gene in the studies checked, with the rest unexplained. In this sample the table shows tens of thousands of clones, roughly 83% of which occur a single time. The ten most abundant clones make up about 16% of the sample. This specimen was CD4+ or CD8+ T cells sorted from blood, taken in a trial of the OX40 agonist ivuxolimab. The receptors here all came from an adult with an advanced solid tumor such as melanoma, head and neck, liver or kidney cancer.

This chain joins TRBV30 and TRBJ1-2; a possible D gene is TRBD1 (6 bases). The V end lost 3 bases, the J end lost 6 bases, and 14 bases lay between the germline ends. The CDR3 spans 13 residues. Germline CDR1 reads GTSNPN; CDR2 reads SVGIG (reference sequence). The CDR3 reads CAWRLQGSNGYTF. The CDR3 DNA is TGTGCCTGGAGATTACAGGGTAGTAATGGCTACACCTTC.

The rearrangement joins TRBV5-4 to TRBJ1-2; no definite D call. Trimming took off 3 bases at V and 6 bases at J, with 9 bases between the two ends. Germline values: CDR1 SGHNT, CDR2 YYREEE (reference sequence). The CDR3 extends over 12 amino acids. CDR3 in DNA: TGTGCCAGCAGCTCGATGATAGATGGCTACACCTTC. Protein: CASSSMIDGYTF.

This clone has only one observation. The chain is built from TRBV7-3 and TRBJ1-1, with 7 nucleotides matching TRBD1. The germline V gene encodes CDR1 SGHTA and CDR2 FQGTGA. This CDR3 is 14 amino acids long. Trimming took 5 bases from V and 2 from J; bases not matched to a gene: 5. CDR3 in amino acids: CASSPGQTNTEAFF. The CDR3 DNA reads as TGTGCCAGCAGCCCGGGACAGACAAACACTGAAGCTTTCTTT. Based on the CDR3 plus reference TRBV7-3 and TRBJ1-1, the full variable domain is GAGVSQTPSNKVTEKGKYVELRCDPISGHTALYWYRQSLGQGPEFLIYFQGTGAADDSGLPNDRFFAVRPEGSVSTLKIQRTERGDSAVYLCASSPGQTNTEAFFGQGTRLTVV.

The rearrangement uses TRBV11-1 and TRBJ2-5; no clear D. The J call is uncertain, as TRBJ2-7 better fits the DNA end. In germline, CDR1 is SGHAT, CDR2 FQDESV (reference sequence). This CDR3 is 11 amino acids long. The CDR3 region is CASSLGSEQYF. The CDR3 coding sequence is TGTGCCAGCAGCTTAGGGAGCGAGCAGTACTTC.

CDR3 nucleotide sequence: TGTGCCAGCAGCCCCACTGGGACAGCCAATCAGCCCCAGCATTTT. Its protein product is CASSPTGTANQPQHF. V is TRBV7-7 and J is TRBJ1-5; 7 nucleotides line up with TRBD1. J gave up 3 bases and V 5 bases, and 7 bases lay outside the gene matches. Germline CDR1 and CDR2: SSHAT and FNYEAQ (reference sequence). The CDR3 totals 15 residues. Full variable domain (rest looked up from reference TRBV7-7 and TRBJ1-5): GAGVSQSPRYKVTKRGQDVTLRCDPISSHATLYWYQQALGQGPEFLTYFNYEAQPDKSGLPSDRFSAERPEGSISTLTIQRTEQRDSAMYRCASSPTGTANQPQHFGDGTRLSIL.

The chain recombines TRBV7-6 with TRBJ1-1; possible D gene TRBD1, 5 bases. This CDR3 is built from 13 residues. The V end was cut by 2 bases, the J end by 5 bases, with 9 bases between. Germline loops: CDR1 SGHVS, CDR2 FNYEAQ. CDR3 region: CASSLPGRTEAFF. As DNA, the CDR3 is TGTGCCAGCAGCTTACCAGGGCGGACTGAAGCTTTCTTT.

This clone was counted a single time. The chain links TRBV5-1 to TRBJ2-3, with TRBD2 matching 12 bases. This CDR3 region has 17 residues. V was pared by 4 bases and J by 5 bases, with 11 bases of the junction left unmatched. Germline CDR1 and CDR2: SGHRS and YFSETQ. The DNA of the CDR3 is TGCGCCAGCAGCAAGGATCTAGCGGGGGGGCATGTAGATACGCAGTATTTT. This sequence encodes CASSKDLAGGHVDTQYF.